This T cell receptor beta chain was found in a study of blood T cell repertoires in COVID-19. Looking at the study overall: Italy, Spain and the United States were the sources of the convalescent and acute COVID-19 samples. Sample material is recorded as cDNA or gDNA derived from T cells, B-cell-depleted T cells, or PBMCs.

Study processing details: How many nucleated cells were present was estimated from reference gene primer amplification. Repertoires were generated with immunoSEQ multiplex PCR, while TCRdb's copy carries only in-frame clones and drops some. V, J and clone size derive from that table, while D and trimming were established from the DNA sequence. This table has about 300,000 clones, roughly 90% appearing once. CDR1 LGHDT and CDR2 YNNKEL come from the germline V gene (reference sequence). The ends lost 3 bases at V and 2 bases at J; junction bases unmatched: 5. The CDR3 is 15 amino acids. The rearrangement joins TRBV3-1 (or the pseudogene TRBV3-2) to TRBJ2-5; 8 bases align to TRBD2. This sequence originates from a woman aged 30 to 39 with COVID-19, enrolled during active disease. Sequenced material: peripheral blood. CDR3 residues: CASSQETSGQETQYF. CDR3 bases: TGTGCCAGCAGCCAGGAAACTAGCGGACAAGAGACCCAGTACTTC.